The 15 T cell receptor beta chains in this list originate from one sample, sequenced in a study of OX40 agonist ivuxolimab in advanced cancers. Libraries came from the immunoSEQ multiplex PCR assay. Held by TCRdb, this immuneACCESS table contains in-frame sequences only and omits some clones. Under half of the omission traces to an unresolved V gene where checked; the cause of the rest is unknown. Across this sample there are just under 65,000 clones, with 70% to 90% seen only once. The leading ten clones occupy roughly 9.8% of the sample. This sample comprised CD4+ or CD8+ T cells sorted from blood, obtained in a trial of the OX40 agonist ivuxolimab. The receptors were gathered from an adult with an advanced solid tumor such as melanoma, head and neck, liver or kidney cancer.

The chain uses TRBV5-1 and TRBJ1-2; 9 nucleotides match TRBD1. Germline V gene sequence: CDR1 SGHRS, CDR2 YFSETQ. This CDR3 spans 15 amino acids. V shed 0 bases and J 4 bases; nucleotides not matched to a gene: 4. In DNA, the CDR3 is TGCGCCAGCAGCTTGGCAGGGACAGGGCTCTATGGCTACACCTTC. Protein: CASSLAGTGLYGYTF.

The J gene is TRBJ1-2, the V gene TRBV5-6; TRBD1 matches 9 bases. V dropped 5 bases and J dropped 8; count of bases not matched to a gene: 7. Germline CDR1 and CDR2: SGHDT and YYEEEE. The CDR3 loop spans 13 amino acids. As DNA, the CDR3 is TGTGCCAGCAGTGCTACAGGGGGCAACGGCTACACCTTC. It specifies CASSATGGNGYTF.

The chain is built from TRBV6-4 and TRBJ1-5; D is uncertain. This CDR3 is 18 amino acids long. The germline V gene encodes CDR1 MRHNA and CDR2 SNTAGT. Trimming took off 0 bases at V and 2 bases at J, with 17 bases between the two ends. CDR3 DNA sequence: TGTGCCAGCAGTGACTCAAATCGCAAGCTAAGGGGCAATCAGCCCCAGCATTTT. Its protein product is CASSDSNRKLRGNQPQHF.

This sequence joins TRBV7-9 and TRBJ1-2; D uncertain. Germline CDR1 is SEHNR and CDR2 is FQNEAQ (reference sequence). Trimming removed 3 bases from V and 3 bases from J, with 11 bases in between. This CDR3 region has 14 residues. CDR3 coding DNA: TGTGCCAGCAGCTTCCCTCCTAGGGACTATGGCTACACCTTC. Translating it yields CASSFPPRDYGYTF.

The gene calls are TRBV12-5 and TRBJ2-3; no definite D call. V dropped 3 bases and J dropped 2 bases, with 3 bases sitting between them. CDR1 LGHNT and CDR2 FRNRAP come from the germline V gene. The CDR3 extends over 12 amino acids. The CDR3 protein is CASGFDTDTQYF. DNA of the CDR3: TGTGCTAGTGGTTTTGACACAGATACGCAGTATTTT.

The genes are TRBV11-1 and TRBJ2-7; TRBD2 might be the D (6 bases). The CDR3 consists of 17 residues. Germline lookup yields CDR1 SGHAT and CDR2 FQDESV (reference sequence). The V end was cut by 5 bases, the J end by 0 bases, with 20 bases between. The CDR3 DNA is TGTGCCAGCAGCACCTCCCGGCGGGACGGCCTCTCCTACGAGCAGTACTTC. It encodes CASSTSRRDGLSYEQYF.

DNA for the CDR3: TGTGCCAGCAGTGAGGGGCTAGGGCCCCAGCATTTT. Its translation is CASSEGLGPQHF. This chain joins TRBV25-1 and TRBJ1-5; maybe TRBD1 (5 bases). V was cut by 3 bases and J by 9 bases, with 9 bases left in between. The CDR3 runs 12 residues. CDR1 MGHDK and CDR2 SYGVNS come from the germline V gene.

A few counts support this clone. The rearrangement joins TRBV19 to TRBJ1-2; possibly TRBD1 for D (5 bases). The CDR3 spans 13 residues. Germline values: CDR1 LNHDA, CDR2 SQIVND (reference sequence). V shed 5 bases and J shed 4 bases, with 11 bases lying between them. CDR3 coding DNA: TGTGCCAGTAGTGCCCAGGGACGCTATGGCTACACCTTC. Amino acids: CASSAQGRYGYTF.

For the CDR3, the DNA is TGTGCCAGCAGTGGCGGGCCCCACAATGAGCAGTTCTTC. It codes for CASSGGPHNEQFF. The chain joins TRBV2 to TRBJ2-1; perhaps TRBD2 as D (5 bases). The length of the CDR3 is 13 residues. Trimming stripped 4 bases from V and 5 bases from J, with 9 bases between. Per the germline V gene, CDR1 is SNHLY and CDR2 is FYNNEI.

The chain combines TRBV27 with TRBJ2-5; TRBD1 agrees at 7 bases. The V gene's germline CDR1 is MNHEY and CDR2 SMNVEV (reference sequence). This CDR3 is built from 15 residues. V was clipped by 5 bases and J by 2 bases; unmatched bases: 8. CDR3 loop: CASSPRQGRQETQYF. DNA for the CDR3: TGTGCCAGCAGTCCTCGACAGGGAAGGCAAGAGACCCAGTACTTC.

The chain's CDR3 is CASTDPGGISSSYEQYF. CDR3 bases: TGTGCCAGCACCGACCCGGGAGGAATATCGAGCTCCTACGAGCAGTACTTC. This chain connects TRBV7-8 to TRBJ2-7; 7 nucleotides agree with TRBD2. The CDR3 runs to 17 residues. J was trimmed by 0 bases and V by 7 bases; bases with no gene match: 15. CDR1 and CDR2 from the germline V gene are SGHVS and FQNEAQ. The variable domain in full, completed from reference TRBV7-8 and TRBJ2-7, reads GAGVSQSPRYKVAKRGQDVALRCDPISGHVSLFWYQQALGQGPEFLTYFQNEAQLDKSGLPSDRFFAERPEGSVSTLKIQRTQQEDSAVYLCASTDPGGISSSYEQYFGPGTRLTVT.

The chain is built from TRBV29-1 and TRBJ1-2, with TRBD1 matching over 9 bases. Per the germline V gene, CDR1 is SQVTM and CDR2 is ANQGSEA. J lost 4 bases, V lost 3 bases, and 9 bases had no gene match. The CDR3 loop spans 15 amino acids. The DNA for the CDR3 is TGCAGCGTTGATAAGGCGACAGGGGGTAGCTATGGCTACACCTTC. Encoded protein: CSVDKATGGSYGYTF.

The chain joins TRBV9 to TRBJ2-5, with 14 bases aligning to TRBD2. This CDR3 comprises 16 residues. CDR1 and CDR2 (germline): SGDLS, YYNGEE. V dropped 4 bases and J dropped 1; count of bases not matched to a gene: 3. CDR3: CASSPGLAGGQETQYF. The CDR3 coding sequence is TGTGCCAGCAGCCCCGGACTAGCGGGGGGCCAAGAGACCCAGTACTTC.

The rearrangement links TRBV6-6 to TRBJ2-5; 7 bases are shared with TRBD2. Germline V gene data show CDR1 as MNHNY and CDR2 as SVGAGI (reference sequence). The CDR3 loop spans 15 amino acids. J was trimmed by 5 bases and V by 0 bases; bases with no gene match: 6. CDR3 region: CASSYSAGDWETQYF. CDR3 nucleotides: TGTGCCAGCAGTTACTCGGCGGGGGACTGGGAGACCCAGTACTTC.

This clone showed up many times. The sample holds other DNA sequences that translate to the same CDR3. This chain uses TRBV12-5 with TRBJ1-2; D not certain. Per germline, CDR1 LGHNT and CDR2 FRNRAP. Trimming pared 2 bases from V and 8 bases from J, leaving 12 bases between. There are 13 residues in the CDR3. The CDR3 bases are TGTGCTAGTGGTTTGACCTCGACGCAAGGCTACACCTTC. Residues: CASGLTSTQGYTF.